This record covers a single TCR beta chain. Its antigen is still unknown. No base quality information exists; no much larger clone differs at one position. The sample is drawn from a study of T cell repertoires in cytomegalovirus infection (dated by TCRdb to about 2019). The study in broad terms: Because public TCR beta signatures pointed to carriage of CMV infection together with the matching HLA type, the HLA type of each donor mattered for the analysis.

Findings and caveats that apply to the study as a whole: Carriers of CMV infection plus the relevant HLA type were discriminated by the cumulative frequency of public TCR beta family members in the study cohort and in an independent 352-donor cohort. The ex vivo response was dominated by HLA-C-restricted CMV-specific TCR beta clonotypes, which also provided the single most frequent clonotype in two of eight donors.

The germline V and J ends show losses of 1 base and 5 bases respectively, and no gene match explains 12 bases of the junction. The germline V gene provides CDR1 LGHNT and CDR2 FRNRAP. The CDR3, from cysteine to phenylalanine, totals 17 residues. Just the 51-base CDR3 DNA is kept, in frame starting at base 1. The instrument was an Illumina HiSeq 1500. The raw public data were reprocessed by TCRdb itself: fastp quality trimming at Q25, MiXCR clonotype calling, in-frame beta chains only. CDR3 protein duplicates are merged, each entry listing the most common genes and DNA. The sample yields about 300,000 distinct CDR3 sequences; around 9.6% were counted once. The top ten clonotypes cover around 2.4% of the sample.

The V and J segments used are TRBV12-5 and TRBJ1-1; TRBD1 fits 8 bases in the junction. Sample: PBMCs. The sequence was obtained from a human donor in good health (CMV status not recorded). Some clones in this sample may be carry-over from other donors' samples. Read as DNA, the sequence is TGTGCTAGTGGTTTGGCCTCATTCCGGACAGGGCTGACTGAAGCTTTCTTT. It codes for CASGLASFRTGLTEAFF.